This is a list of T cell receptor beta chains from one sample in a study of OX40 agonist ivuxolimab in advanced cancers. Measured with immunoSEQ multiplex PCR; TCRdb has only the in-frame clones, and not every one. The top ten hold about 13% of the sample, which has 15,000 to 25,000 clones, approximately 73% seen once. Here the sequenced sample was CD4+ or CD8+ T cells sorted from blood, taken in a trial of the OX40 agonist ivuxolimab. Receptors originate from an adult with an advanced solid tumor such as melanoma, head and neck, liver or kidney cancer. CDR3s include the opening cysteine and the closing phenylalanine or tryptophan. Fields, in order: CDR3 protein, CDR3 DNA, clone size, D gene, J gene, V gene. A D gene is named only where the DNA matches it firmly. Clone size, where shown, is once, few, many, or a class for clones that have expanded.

CDR3aa: CASSLVLEGSPLHF
CDR3nt: TGTGCCAGCAGCTTAGTCTTGGAGGGTTCACCCCTCCACTTT
abundance: NA
d_gene: NA
j_gene: TRBJ1-6
v_gene: TRBV7-2

CDR3aa: CARGGPWGDPNYGYTF
CDR3nt: TGTGCCCGCGGGGGGCCTTGGGGGGACCCTAACTATGGCTACACCTTC
abundance: NA
d_gene: NA
j_gene: TRBJ1-2
v_gene: TRBV9

CDR3aa: CASSLDTLQETQYF
CDR3nt: TGTGCCAGCTCACTAGACACATTACAAGAGACCCAGTACTTC
abundance: few
d_gene: NA
j_gene: TRBJ2-5
v_gene: TRBV18

CDR3aa: CATSRDRGPAGELFF
CDR3nt: TGTGCCACCAGCAGAGATCGGGGGCCTGCCGGGGAGCTGTTTTTT
abundance: once
d_gene: NA
j_gene: TRBJ2-2
v_gene: TRBV15

CDR3aa: CASSEYKGASDETQYF
CDR3nt: TGTGCCAGCAGTGAATATAAAGGCGCTAGCGATGAGACCCAGTACTTC
abundance: NA
d_gene: NA
j_gene: TRBJ2-5
v_gene: TRBV25-1

CDR3aa: CASSYDLAAYEQYF
CDR3nt: TGTGCCAGCAGTTATGACCTAGCGGCCTACGAGCAGTACTTC
abundance: NA
d_gene: TRBD2
j_gene: TRBJ2-7
v_gene: TRBV6-6

CDR3aa: CASSLAGQGSPLHF
CDR3nt: TGTGCCAGCAGCTTAGCCGGACAGGGGTCACCCCTCCACTTT
abundance: NA
d_gene: TRBD1
j_gene: TRBJ1-6
v_gene: TRBV11-2

CDR3aa: CASSLSPGELFF
CDR3nt: TGTGCCAGCAGCTTATCCCCCGGGGAGCTGTTTTTT
abundance: NA
d_gene: NA
j_gene: TRBJ2-2
v_gene: TRBV11-3

CDR3aa: CASSIDHSSSYEQYF
CDR3nt: TGTGCCAGTAGTATAGATCACTCGAGCTCCTACGAGCAGTACTTC
abundance: NA
d_gene: NA
j_gene: TRBJ2-7
v_gene: TRBV19

CDR3aa: CASSFSSESNQPQHF
CDR3nt: TGTGCCAGCAGTTTTTCTTCAGAGAGCAATCAGCCCCAGCATTTT
abundance: NA
d_gene: NA
j_gene: TRBJ1-5
v_gene: TRBV6-6

CDR3aa: CAISEIGQGNYGYTF
CDR3nt: TGTGCCATCAGTGAGATTGGACAGGGGAACTATGGCTACACCTTC
abundance: NA
d_gene: TRBD1
j_gene: TRBJ1-2
v_gene: TRBV10-3

CDR3aa: CASSLFSDGRDRGYEQYF
CDR3nt: TGCGCCAGCAGCTTGTTCTCTGATGGCCGGGACAGGGGCTACGAGCAGTACTTC
abundance: NA
d_gene: TRBD1
j_gene: TRBJ2-7
v_gene: TRBV5-1

CDR3aa: CASSLDQAYEQYF
CDR3nt: TGTGCCAGCAGCTTAGACCAGGCCTACGAGCAGTACTTC
abundance: NA
d_gene: NA
j_gene: TRBJ2-7
v_gene: TRBV7-9

CDR3aa: CASSGLDRGRHEQYF
CDR3nt: TGTGCCAGCAGTGGGCTCGACAGGGGGCGCCACGAGCAGTACTTC
abundance: few
d_gene: TRBD1
j_gene: TRBJ2-7
v_gene: TRBV6-6

CDR3aa: CASARVRFSYEQYF
CDR3nt: TGTGCCAGCGCCCGGGTGAGGTTTTCCTACGAGCAGTACTTC
abundance: NA
d_gene: NA
j_gene: TRBJ2-7
v_gene: TRBV28

CDR3aa: CASSGGEGPDEQFF
CDR3nt: TGTGCCAGCAGTGGGGGGGAGGGACCGGATGAGCAGTTCTTC
abundance: many
d_gene: TRBD2
j_gene: TRBJ2-1
v_gene: TRBV6-4

CDR3aa: CASSQDLGSSYEQYF
CDR3nt: TGCGCCAGCAGCCAAGATTTGGGTAGCTCCTACGAGCAGTACTTC
abundance: NA
d_gene: NA
j_gene: TRBJ2-7
v_gene: TRBV4-3

CDR3aa: CASSNARTSTGELFF
CDR3nt: TGTGCCAGCAGCAACGCCCGAACCTCTACCGGGGAGCTGTTTTTT
abundance: NA
d_gene: NA
j_gene: TRBJ2-2
v_gene: TRBV11-1

CDR3aa: CASSLGWLASDEQFF
CDR3nt: TGTGCCAGCAGTTTAGGTTGGCTAGCTTCAGATGAGCAGTTCTTC
abundance: NA
d_gene: NA
j_gene: TRBJ2-1
v_gene: TRBV27

CDR3aa: CASSGGSPGSGNTIYF
CDR3nt: TGTGCCAGCAGTGGGGGGTCACCAGGCTCTGGAAACACCATATATTTT
abundance: few
d_gene: NA
j_gene: TRBJ1-3
v_gene: TRBV6-6

CDR3aa: CASKLGTNVEETQYF
CDR3nt: TGTGCCAGCAAGTTAGGGACTAACGTCGAAGAGACCCAGTACTTC
abundance: NA
d_gene: TRBD2
j_gene: TRBJ2-5
v_gene: TRBV2

CDR3aa: CASRLIEGHMYEQYF
CDR3nt: TGTGCCAGCAGGCTGATCGAGGGACACATGTACGAGCAGTACTTC
abundance: NA
d_gene: NA
j_gene: TRBJ2-7
v_gene: TRBV11-2

CDR3aa: CASSPILDGYNEQFF
CDR3nt: TGTGCCAGCAGCCCCATATTGGACGGTTACAATGAGCAGTTCTTC
abundance: NA
d_gene: NA
j_gene: TRBJ2-1
v_gene: TRBV7-9

CDR3aa: CASSYSNWGGEQYF
CDR3nt: TGTGCCAGCAGTTACTCGAACTGGGGGGGGGAGCAGTACTTC
abundance: NA
d_gene: TRBD2
j_gene: TRBJ2-7
v_gene: TRBV6-6

CDR3aa: CASSLVSGETQYF
CDR3nt: TGTGCCAGCAGTTTAGTTTCAGGGGAGACCCAGTACTTC
abundance: few
d_gene: NA
j_gene: TRBJ2-5
v_gene: TRBV27

CDR3aa: CASSYSTEQYF
CDR3nt: TGTGCCAGCAGTTACTCCACCGAGCAGTACTTC
abundance: few
d_gene: NA
j_gene: TRBJ2-7
v_gene: TRBV6-6

CDR3aa: CASSLDQAGTEAFF
CDR3nt: TGTGCCAGCAGTTTAGATCAGGCCGGGACTGAAGCTTTCTTT
abundance: NA
d_gene: NA
j_gene: TRBJ1-1
v_gene: TRBV28

CDR3aa: CASSLYIRGETQYF
CDR3nt: TGTGCCAGCAGCTTATACATTAGGGGAGAGACCCAGTACTTC
abundance: NA
d_gene: NA
j_gene: TRBJ2-5
v_gene: TRBV7-7

CDR3aa: CASGWAGELFF
CDR3nt: TGTGCCAGCGGGTGGGCCGGGGAGCTGTTTTTT
abundance: NA
d_gene: NA
j_gene: TRBJ2-2
v_gene: TRBV5-4

CDR3aa: CASSPQFAGEGDEQFF
CDR3nt: TGTGCCAGCAGCCCCCAATTTGCGGGGGAGGGGGATGAGCAGTTCTTC
abundance: few
d_gene: NA
j_gene: TRBJ2-1
v_gene: TRBV11-2

CDR3aa: CASSLASYGYTF
CDR3nt: TGTGCCAGCAGCTTAGCGTCCTATGGCTACACCTTC
abundance: once
d_gene: NA
j_gene: TRBJ1-2
v_gene: TRBV7-2

CDR3aa: CASSARAGEDTEAFF
CDR3nt: TGTGCCAGCAGTGCCAGGGCCGGGGAGGACACTGAAGCTTTCTTT
abundance: NA
d_gene: NA
j_gene: TRBJ1-1
v_gene: TRBV28

CDR3aa: CASSERGPYNEQFF
CDR3nt: TGTGCCAGCAGTGAGCGGGGGCCCTACAATGAGCAGTTCTTC
abundance: NA
d_gene: TRBD2
j_gene: TRBJ2-1
v_gene: TRBV27

CDR3aa: CASSLDDSSYNEQFF
CDR3nt: TGTGCCAGCAGCTTGGATGATAGCTCCTACAATGAGCAGTTCTTC
abundance: few
d_gene: NA
j_gene: TRBJ2-1
v_gene: TRBV5-6

CDR3aa: CASSFFSRVADTQYF
CDR3nt: TGTGCCAGCAGTTTTTTTTCCAGGGTAGCAGATACGCAGTATTTT
abundance: once
d_gene: NA
j_gene: TRBJ2-3
v_gene: TRBV28

CDR3aa: CASSDSRVGYTF
CDR3nt: TGTGCCAGCAGTGACTCGAGGGTTGGCTACACCTTC
abundance: NA
d_gene: NA
j_gene: TRBJ1-2
v_gene: TRBV6-4

CDR3aa: CASSPGTSFGEQFF
CDR3nt: TGTGCCAGCAGCCCAGGGACTAGCTTTGGCGAGCAGTTCTTC
abundance: once
d_gene: TRBD2
j_gene: TRBJ2-1
v_gene: TRBV7-2

CDR3aa: CASSHSMEDINEQFF
CDR3nt: TGCGCCAGCAGTCACAGCATGGAAGACATCAATGAGCAGTTCTTC
abundance: NA
d_gene: NA
j_gene: TRBJ2-1
v_gene: TRBV4-1

CDR3aa: CASSSLGYRGYTF
CDR3nt: TGTGCCAGCAGTAGCTTGGGGTATCGCGGCTACACCTTC
abundance: NA
d_gene: NA
j_gene: TRBJ1-2
v_gene: TRBV28

CDR3aa: CASSPERDEQYF
CDR3nt: TGTGCCAGCAGCCCTGAGAGGGACGAGCAGTACTTC
abundance: NA
d_gene: NA
j_gene: TRBJ2-7
v_gene: TRBV7-3

CDR3aa: CASSPRTDYNEQFF
CDR3nt: TGTGCCAGCAGCCCCCGGACTGACTACAATGAGCAGTTCTTC
abundance: once
d_gene: NA
j_gene: TRBJ2-1
v_gene: TRBV9

CDR3aa: CASSQEAVTGTEAFF
CDR3nt: TGCGCCAGCAGCCAAGAAGCGGTGACGGGCACTGAAGCTTTCTTT
abundance: NA
d_gene: NA
j_gene: TRBJ1-1
v_gene: TRBV4-1

CDR3aa: CASSYFMGEKLFF
CDR3nt: TGTGCCAGCAGTTACTTCATGGGGGAAAAACTGTTTTTT
abundance: NA
d_gene: NA
j_gene: TRBJ1-4
v_gene: TRBV6-6

CDR3aa: CASSLAGRGGETQYF
CDR3nt: TGCGCCAGCAGCTTGGCCGGAAGGGGAGGAGAGACCCAGTACTTC
abundance: NA
d_gene: NA
j_gene: TRBJ2-5
v_gene: TRBV5-1

CDR3aa: CASSWGAGGPNNEQFF
CDR3nt: TGTGCCAGCAGTTGGGGGGCGGGCGGGCCCAACAATGAGCAGTTCTTC
abundance: few
d_gene: NA
j_gene: TRBJ2-1
v_gene: TRBV28

CDR3aa: CASSLVAGANYEQYF
CDR3nt: TGTGCCAGCAGCTTAGTAGCGGGGGCGAACTACGAGCAGTACTTC
abundance: few
d_gene: TRBD2
j_gene: TRBJ2-7
v_gene: TRBV7-4

CDR3aa: CASSRLAGYQETQYF
CDR3nt: TGTGCCAGCAGCAGACTAGCGGGTTACCAAGAGACCCAGTACTTC
abundance: NA
d_gene: TRBD2
j_gene: TRBJ2-5
v_gene: TRBV28

CDR3aa: CASSQALKEGGYEQYF
CDR3nt: TGCGCCAGCAGCCAAGCTCTAAAGGAGGGGGGATACGAGCAGTACTTC
abundance: NA
d_gene: NA
j_gene: TRBJ2-7
v_gene: TRBV4-1

CDR3aa: CASSLVTSLSSYEQYF
CDR3nt: TGCGCCAGCAGCTTGGTTACTAGCCTCAGCTCCTACGAGCAGTACTTC
abundance: NA
d_gene: NA
j_gene: TRBJ2-7
v_gene: TRBV5-1

CDR3aa: CASSPTQGAVEQYF
CDR3nt: TGTGCCAGCAGCCCCACGCAGGGGGCGGTTGAGCAGTACTTC
abundance: NA
d_gene: TRBD1
j_gene: TRBJ2-7
v_gene: TRBV6-6

CDR3aa: CASSSTGTSGNYYEQYF
CDR3nt: TGTGCCAGCAGTTCCACCGGGACCTCCGGCAACTACTACGAGCAGTACTTC
abundance: many
d_gene: NA
j_gene: TRBJ2-7
v_gene: TRBV28

CDR3aa: CASSVVRDRGNTGELFF
CDR3nt: TGTGCCAGCAGCGTAGTGAGGGACAGGGGGAACACCGGGGAGCTGTTTTTT
abundance: NA
d_gene: TRBD1
j_gene: TRBJ2-2
v_gene: TRBV9

CDR3aa: CASSPLTGGTDTQYF
CDR3nt: TGCGCCAGCAGCCCTCTGACAGGGGGCACAGATACGCAGTATTTT
abundance: NA
d_gene: TRBD1
j_gene: TRBJ2-3
v_gene: TRBV5-1

CDR3aa: CASSLGGTGGVDEQFF
CDR3nt: TGTGCCAGCAGCTTAGGAGGGACAGGGGGTGTCGATGAGCAGTTCTTC
abundance: medium-sized
d_gene: TRBD1
j_gene: TRBJ2-1
v_gene: TRBV7-9

CDR3aa: CASSTRTGVNTEAFF
CDR3nt: TGCGCCAGCAGCACTAGGACAGGGGTAAACACTGAAGCTTTCTTT
abundance: NA
d_gene: TRBD1
j_gene: TRBJ1-1
v_gene: TRBV4-3